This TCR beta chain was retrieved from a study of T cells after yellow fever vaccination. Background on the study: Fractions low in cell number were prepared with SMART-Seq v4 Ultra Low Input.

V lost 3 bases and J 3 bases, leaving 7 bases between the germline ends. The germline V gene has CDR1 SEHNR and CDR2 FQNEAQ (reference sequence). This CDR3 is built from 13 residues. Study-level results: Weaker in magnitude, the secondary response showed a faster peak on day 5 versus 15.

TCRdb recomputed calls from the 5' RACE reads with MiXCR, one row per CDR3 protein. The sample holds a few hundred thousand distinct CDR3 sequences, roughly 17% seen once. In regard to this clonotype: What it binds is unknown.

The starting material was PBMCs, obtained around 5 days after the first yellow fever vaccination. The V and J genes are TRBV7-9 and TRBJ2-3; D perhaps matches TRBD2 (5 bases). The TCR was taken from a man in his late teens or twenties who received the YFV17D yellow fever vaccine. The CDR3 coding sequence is TGTGCCAGCAGCTTTAGCGTTACAGATACGCAGTATTTT. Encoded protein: CASSFSVTDTQYF. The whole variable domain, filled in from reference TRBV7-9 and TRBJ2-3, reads DTGVSQNPRHKITKRGQNVTFRCDPISEHNRLYWYRQTLGQGPEFLTYFQNEAQLEKSRLLSDRFSAERPKGSFSTLEIQRTEQGDSAMYLCASSFSVTDTQYFGPGTRLTVL.